Following are 15 T cell receptor beta chains from one sample sequenced in a study of T cells in Graves' hyperthyroidism and ophthalmopathy. Amplification targeted TCR beta CDR3 regions from RNA transcripts. During a first-round RT-PCR of the TCR CDR3, the HTBI primer set was used. TCRdb reanalysed the multiplex PCR reads using MiXCR and keeps one entry per CDR3 protein. The table includes 650,000 to 800,000 distinct CDR3 sequences, 45% detected once. Sequenced: peripheral blood or thyroid tissue (not recorded which). The receptors here all came from an adult man with Graves' disease, either hyperthyroidism or ophthalmopathy (not recorded which).

J is TRBJ1-5 and V is TRBV29-1; weak D call: TRBD1 (5 bases). Germline assignment: CDR1 SQVTM and CDR2 ANQGSEA. The CDR3 runs 11 residues. Trimming left V 8 bases short and J 7 bases short, with 12 bases between. CDR3 sequence: CSLGVGQPQHF. CDR3 bases: TGCAGCCTAGGGGTTGGCCAGCCCCAGCATTTT. Looking up the rest from reference TRBV29-1 and TRBJ1-5 gives the full variable domain: SAVISQKPSRDICQRGTSLTIQCQVDSQVTMMFWYRQQPGQSLTLIATANQGSEATYESGFVIDKFPISRPNLTFSTLTVSNMSPEDSSIYLCSLGVGQPQHFGDGTRLSIL.

The V gene is TRBV7-3, the J gene TRBJ1-5; D remains unclear. Germline V CDR1 and CDR2: SGHTA, FQGTGA. The CDR3 consists of 15 residues. V dropped 1 base and J dropped 4 bases, with 11 bases sitting between them. The CDR3 here is CASSLILAGNQPQHF. CDR3 bases: TGTGCCAGCAGCTTAATATTGGCAGGAAATCAGCCCCAGCATTTT.

This clonotype showed up just a few times. This rearrangement joins TRBV20-1 to TRBJ2-7; 10 bases are a match to TRBD1. The V gene's germline CDR1 is DFQATT and CDR2 SNEGSKA (reference sequence). V was pared by 1 base and J by 3 bases, with 6 bases of the junction left unmatched. This CDR3 region has 15 residues. CDR3 protein: CSARAPGQGSYEQYF. The CDR3 DNA sequence: TGCAGTGCTAGAGCCCCGGGACAGGGGAGCTACGAGCAGTACTTC.

Only a few counts were recorded for this clonotype. The J gene is TRBJ1-1, the V gene TRBV29-1, with D tentatively TRBD1 (5 bases). V lost 8 bases, J lost 1 base, and 14 bases lay in between. CDR1 and CDR2 from the germline V gene are SQVTM and ANQGSEA. The CDR3 contains 13 residues. The CDR3 nucleotides are TGCAGCTTGGAGGAGGGGCAGAACACTGAAGCTTTCTTT. Its protein is CSLEEGQNTEAFF.

Many counts were recorded for this clonotype. This sequence joins TRBV20-1 and TRBJ2-5, with TRBD2 matching 14 bases. From germline, CDR1 is DFQATT and CDR2 SNEGSKA (reference sequence). With 6 bases clipped from V and 5 bases from J, the junction kept 8 bases outside the gene matches. This CDR3 contains 15 residues. CDR3 DNA sequence: TGCAGTGCCAAGACTAGCGGGGGGGCTGGGGAGACCCAGTACTTC. This codes for CSAKTSGGAGETQYF.

The V and J genes are TRBV4-1 and TRBJ2-5; 10 bases agree with TRBD2. With 1 base clipped from V and 5 bases from J, the junction kept 7 bases outside the gene matches. CDR3 length: 16 amino acids. Germline V gene sequence: CDR1 MGHRA, CDR2 YSYEKL. The CDR3 DNA is TGCGCCAGCAGCCAAGTGACTAGCGGGCCCCCGGAGACCCAGTACTTC. This gives the protein CASSQVTSGPPETQYF.

The chain is built from TRBV11-1 and TRBJ1-4; D call uncertain. The V end was cut by 0 bases, the J end by 8 bases, with 10 bases between. Per germline, CDR1 SGHAT and CDR2 FQDESV (reference sequence). The CDR3 covers 14 residues. The CDR3 bases are TGTGCCAGCAGCTTAGCGAGAATAGCGGAAAAACTGTTTTTT. This translates into CASSLARIAEKLFF.

This clonotype was recorded many times. The rearrangement joins TRBV7-3 to TRBJ1-2; 7 bases match TRBD1. V gave up 3 bases and J gave up 8 bases; unmatched junction bases: 6. The CDR3 covers 13 residues. Germline loops: CDR1 SGHTA, CDR2 FQGTGA. The CDR3 sequence: CASSLDRLGGYTF. CDR3 nucleotides: TGTGCCAGCAGCTTGGACAGGCTTGGAGGCTACACCTTC.

The chain carries TRBV19 and TRBJ1-4; 7 nucleotides align to TRBD1. After removal of 5 bases from V and 10 bases from J, the junction contained 13 bases not matched to a gene. Germline V gene data show CDR1 as LNHDA and CDR2 as SQIVND (reference sequence). CDR3 length: 15 amino acids. CDR3 sequence (DNA): TGTGCCAGTAGTGGATCAGGGGGATCCTACGGAAAACTGTTTTTT. Protein sequence: CASSGSGGSYGKLFF. The whole variable domain, filled in from reference TRBV19 and TRBJ1-4, reads DGGITQSPKYLFRKEGQNVTLSCEQNLNHDAMYWYRQDPGQGLRLIYYSQIVNDFQKGDIAEGYSVSREKKESFPLTVTSAQKNPTAFYLCASSGSGGSYGKLFFGSGTQLSVL.

This clonotype showed up just a few times. V gene TRBV2 combines with J gene TRBJ1-4; 7 nucleotides line up with TRBD1. V gave up 6 bases and J gave up 0 bases; unmatched junction bases: 13. This CDR3 region has 18 residues. Per germline, CDR1 SNHLY and CDR2 FYNNEI. CDR3 coding DNA: TGTGCCAGCAGCCCCACTCGACAGGGTAGAGCAACTAATGAAAAACTGTTTTTT. Protein sequence: CASSPTRQGRATNEKLFF.

A note on this clonotype: Germline and junction disagree at one end, which may indicate a read error. The chain has TRBV2 and TRBJ1-1; D gene ambiguous. The CDR3 length is 13 residues. Germline CDR1 and CDR2: SNHLY and FYNNEI. The CDR3 DNA follows: TGTGCCAGAAGTGATGGGATCTTACGCAAAGCTTTCTTT. Residues: CARSDGILRKAFF.

V gene TRBV6-5 combines with J gene TRBJ2-7, with 7 bases fitting TRBD1. The ends lost 4 bases at V and 0 bases at J; junction bases unmatched: 6. The CDR3 contains 15 residues. Germline CDR1 MNHEY, CDR2 SVGAGI. The CDR3 bases are TGTGCCAGCAGTTCGGGACAGAGGAGCTCCTACGAGCAGTACTTC. It yields the protein CASSSGQRSSYEQYF.

This clonotype was seen a handful of times. The chain has TRBV2 and TRBJ1-1, with unresolved D. This CDR3 is built from 15 residues. Deletions cut 4 bases from V and 4 bases from J, with 16 bases between. Germline V CDR1 and CDR2: SNHLY, FYNNEI. As DNA, the CDR3 is TGTGCCAGCAGTGGAGGGAGCGCATCAGGCACTGAAGCTTTCTTT. Amino acid sequence: CASSGGSASGTEAFF.

This chain connects TRBV7-8 to TRBJ2-7; D tentatively fits TRBD1 or TRBD2 (5 bases each). Germline CDR1 reads SGHVS; CDR2 reads FQNEAQ. CDR3 length: 17 residues. V was trimmed by 3 bases and J by 0 bases, leaving 18 bases between them. CDR3 nucleotides: TGTGCCAGCAGCTTTACGGCCCAGGGAGAAATCTCCTACGAGCAGTACTTC. Encoded protein: CASSFTAQGEISYEQYF. The full variable domain, with the rest looked up from reference TRBV7-8 and TRBJ2-7, is GAGVSQSPRYKVAKRGQDVALRCDPISGHVSLFWYQQALGQGPEFLTYFQNEAQLDKSGLPSDRFFAERPEGSVSTLKIQRTQQEDSAVYLCASSFTAQGEISYEQYFGPGTRLTVT.

This clonotype has just a few counts. This chain links TRBV6-1 with TRBJ1-3; the D gene is possibly TRBD1 (6 bases). V was cut by 2 bases and J by 10 bases, with 18 bases left in between. The CDR3 covers 15 residues. Germline V gene lookup returns CDR1 MNHNS and CDR2 SASEGT. DNA for the CDR3: TGTGCCAGCAGTGAACAGCTCGCAGGGGCAGGTACCATATATTTT. Translated: CASSEQLAGAGTIYF.